These 4 T cell receptor beta chains came from one sample sequenced in a study of blood T cells in healthy people across ages. For the second PCR, which ran for 7 to 11 cycles, a sample-barcoded 5' primer and a J-beta primer mix were used. Using its own MiXCR run on the 5' RACE reads, TCRdb lists one record per CDR3 protein. In the table there are about 1 million distinct CDR3 sequences, around 43% of which are singletons. Sample: blood. These receptor sequences come from a woman aged 60-75 years in good health.

This clonotype was counted a few times. V is TRBV12-3 or TRBV12-4 and J is TRBJ2-3; D is possibly TRBD1 (6 bases). The CDR3 is made up of 15 amino acids. V lost 5 bases to trimming and J lost 5 bases, with 17 bases between them. CDR3: CASSRTGFGEDTQYF. Here the CDR3 DNA reads TGTGCCAGCAGTAGAACAGGGTTCGGAGAAGATACGCAGTATTTT.

This clonotype has only one observation. A much larger clone differs from this one at a single base, so this may be a read error. This chain links TRBV12-3 or TRBV12-4 with TRBJ2-5; possibly TRBD2 for D (7 bases). Gene TRBJ2-7 matches the end of the DNA better, so the J call may be wrong. The CDR3 spans 14 residues. The CDR3 is CASRLGGRIYEQYF. In DNA form, the CDR3 reads TGTGCCAGCAGGTTGGGGGGGCGCATATACGAGCAGTACTTC.

The CDR3 region has the DNA TGTGCCAGCAGCCAAGATTTAGGGACAGGGGGTCCCTACGAGCAGTACTTC. Protein sequence: CASSQDLGTGGPYEQYF. The chain combines TRBV4-2 with TRBJ2-4, with 11 bases identical to TRBD1. The end of the DNA aligns better with TRBJ2-7, so the J call may be wrong. The CDR3 loop spans 17 amino acids. Germline lookup yields CDR1 LGHNA and CDR2 YNFKEQ.

This clonotype was observed a handful of times. The gene calls are TRBV24-1 and TRBJ2-1, with TRBD2 matching 13 bases. Trimming took 4 bases from V and 4 from J; bases not matched to a gene: 3. The germline V gene has CDR1 KGHDR and CDR2 SFDVKD. There are 16 residues in the CDR3. In nucleotides, the CDR3 is TGTGCCACCAGTGACAGGACTAGCGGGAGATACAATGAGCAGTTCTTC. It translates to CATSDRTSGRYNEQFF.